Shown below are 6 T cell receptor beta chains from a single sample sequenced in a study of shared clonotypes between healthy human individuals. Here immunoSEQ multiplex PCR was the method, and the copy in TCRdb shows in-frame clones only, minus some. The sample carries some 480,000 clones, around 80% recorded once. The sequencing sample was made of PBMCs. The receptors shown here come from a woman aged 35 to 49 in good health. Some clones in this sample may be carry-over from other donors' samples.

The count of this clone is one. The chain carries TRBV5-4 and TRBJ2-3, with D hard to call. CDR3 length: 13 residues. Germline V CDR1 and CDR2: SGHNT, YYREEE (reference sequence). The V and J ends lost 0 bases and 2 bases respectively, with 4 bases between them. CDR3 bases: TGTGCCAGCAGCTTGGACTTCACAGATACGCAGTATTTT. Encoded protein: CASSLDFTDTQYF.

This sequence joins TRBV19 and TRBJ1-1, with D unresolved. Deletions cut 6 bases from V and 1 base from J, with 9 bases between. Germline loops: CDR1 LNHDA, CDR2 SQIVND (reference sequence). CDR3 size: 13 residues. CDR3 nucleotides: TGTGCCAGTAGCTTCAGACCGAACACTGAAGCTTTCTTT. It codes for CASSFRPNTEAFF.

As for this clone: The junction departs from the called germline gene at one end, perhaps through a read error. The chain's CDR3 is CASSQGHQETQYF. CDR3 bases: TGCGCCAGCAGCCAAGGGCACCAAGAGACCCAGTACTTC. The J gene is TRBJ2-5, the V gene TRBV5-4; unclear D gene. The germline V gene has CDR1 SGHNT and CDR2 YYREEE (reference sequence). The CDR3 has 13 residues.

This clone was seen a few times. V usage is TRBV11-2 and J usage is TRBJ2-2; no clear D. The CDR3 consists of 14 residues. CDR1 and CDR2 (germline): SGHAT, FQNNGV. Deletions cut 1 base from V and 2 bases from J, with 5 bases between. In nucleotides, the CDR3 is TGTGCCAGCAGCTTAGTACGTAACACCGGGGAGCTGTTTTTT. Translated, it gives CASSLVRNTGELFF.

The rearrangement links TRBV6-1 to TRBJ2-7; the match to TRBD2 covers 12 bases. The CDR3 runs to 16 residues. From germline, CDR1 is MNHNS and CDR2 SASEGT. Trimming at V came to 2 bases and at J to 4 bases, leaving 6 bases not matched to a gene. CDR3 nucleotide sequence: TGTGCCAGCAGTGAACGAGGGACTAGCGGGCTATACGAGCAGTACTTC. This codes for CASSERGTSGLYEQYF.

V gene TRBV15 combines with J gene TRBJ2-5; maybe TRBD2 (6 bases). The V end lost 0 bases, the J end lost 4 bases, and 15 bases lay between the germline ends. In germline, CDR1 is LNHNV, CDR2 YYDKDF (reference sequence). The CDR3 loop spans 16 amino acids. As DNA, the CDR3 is TGTGCCACCAGCAGAGAGGCGAGGGCCGGGAGAGAGACCCAGTACTTC. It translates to CATSREARAGRETQYF.